This TCR beta chain is from a study of regulatory T cells in long-lasting Graves disease. This clonotype was recorded many times. Trimming stripped 0 bases from V and 2 bases from J, with 14 bases between. Per the germline V gene, CDR1 is SEHNR and CDR2 is FQNEAQ (reference sequence). The CDR3 length is 18 residues. Described time point: newly diagnosed GD, antithyroid drugs for less than 3 months. RNA extracted from PBMCs served as the sequencing template. With iRepertoire HTBI primers and Arm-PCR of CDR3 regions, TCR beta libraries were built. In TCRdb, the multiplex PCR reads were re-called with MiXCR into one record per CDR3 protein. The top ten clones hold 15% to 20% of a sample with approximately 360,000 distinct CDR3 sequences, about 11% of them seen once. This same sample was also part of a study on T cells in Graves' hyperthyroidism and ophthalmopathy. That work adds: Stability of Graves' hyperthyroidism was defined as absent ophthalmopathy progression within 18 months. The patients, who ranged from 18 to 65 in age, presented with newly diagnosed hyperthyroidism lasting under 2 months.

This sample comprised peripheral blood mononuclear cells (PBMCs), obtained at new diagnosis, from a patient treated with antithyroid drugs. The chain combines TRBV7-9 with TRBJ2-6; possibly TRBD1 for D (6 bases). This TCR derives from a woman under 30 with Graves disease. In DNA form, the CDR3 reads TGTGCCAGCAGCTTAGCGCCAGGGCAGGGGACTGGGGCCAACGTCCTGACTTTC. The encoded protein is CASSLAPGQGTGANVLTF. The whole variable domain, filled in from reference TRBV7-9 and TRBJ2-6, reads DTGVSQNPRHKITKRGQNVTFRCDPISEHNRLYWYRQTLGQGPEFLTYFQNEAQLEKSRLLSDRFSAERPKGSFSTLEIQRTEQGDSAMYLCASSLAPGQGTGANVLTFGAGSRLTVL.